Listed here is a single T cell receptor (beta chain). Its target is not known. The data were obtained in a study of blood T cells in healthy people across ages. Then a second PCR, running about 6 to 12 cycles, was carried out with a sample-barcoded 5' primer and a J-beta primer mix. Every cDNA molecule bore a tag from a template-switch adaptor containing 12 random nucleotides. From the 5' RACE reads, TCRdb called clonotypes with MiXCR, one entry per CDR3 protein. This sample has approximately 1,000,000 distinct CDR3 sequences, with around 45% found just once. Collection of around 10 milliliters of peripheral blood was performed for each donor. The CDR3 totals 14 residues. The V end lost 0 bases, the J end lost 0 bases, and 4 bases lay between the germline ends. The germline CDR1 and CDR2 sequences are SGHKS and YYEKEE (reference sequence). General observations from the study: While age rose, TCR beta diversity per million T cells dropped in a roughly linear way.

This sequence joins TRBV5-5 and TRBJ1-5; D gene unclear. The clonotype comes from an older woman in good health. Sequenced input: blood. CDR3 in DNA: TGTGCCAGCAGCTTGGAAAATAGCAATCAGCCCCAGCATTTT. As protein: CASSLENSNQPQHF.